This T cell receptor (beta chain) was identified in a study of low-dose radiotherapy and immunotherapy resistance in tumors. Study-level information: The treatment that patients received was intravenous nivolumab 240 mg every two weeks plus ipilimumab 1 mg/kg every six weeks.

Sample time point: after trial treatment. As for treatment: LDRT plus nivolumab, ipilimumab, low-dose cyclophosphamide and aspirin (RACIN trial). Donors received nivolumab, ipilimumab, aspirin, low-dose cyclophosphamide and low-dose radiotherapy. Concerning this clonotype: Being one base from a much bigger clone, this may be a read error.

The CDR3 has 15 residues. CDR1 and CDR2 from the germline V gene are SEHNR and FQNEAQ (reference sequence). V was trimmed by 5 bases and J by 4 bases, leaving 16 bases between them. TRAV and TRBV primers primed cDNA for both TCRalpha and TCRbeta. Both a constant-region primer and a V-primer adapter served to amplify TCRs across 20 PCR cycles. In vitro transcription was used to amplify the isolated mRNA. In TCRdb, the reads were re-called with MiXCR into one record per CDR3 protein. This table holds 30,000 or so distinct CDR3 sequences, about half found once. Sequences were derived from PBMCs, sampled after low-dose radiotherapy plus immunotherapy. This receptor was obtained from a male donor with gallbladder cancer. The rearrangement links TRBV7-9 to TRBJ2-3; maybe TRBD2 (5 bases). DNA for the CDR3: TGTGCCAGCAGCCTAGTGGGGAGAGCGCCAGATACGCAGTATTTT. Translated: CASSLVGRAPDTQYF.